The T cell receptor (beta chain) described here comes from a study of cytotoxic CD8 clonotypes in ibrutinib-treated CLL. Depth targeted 1 in 200,000 to 1 in 1 million T cells, averaging approximately 9.3x coverage per clonotype. Sequencing used immunoSEQ multiplex PCR; TCRdb keeps in-frame clones, though not all of them. The data show roughly 300,000 clones, around 69% seen once. The V end lost 6 bases, the J end lost 9 bases, and 9 bases lay between the germline ends. The CDR3 loop spans 11 amino acids. Germline loops: CDR1 MNHNY, CDR2 SVGAGI (reference sequence). Genomic DNA in an amount of approximately 2 micrograms was extracted from cryopreserved PBMCs and used for the preparation of TCR beta libraries. For this clone: Its antigen is unknown.

Study-wide results and caveats: While tracking circulating CD8+ T-cell counts, baseline clonality exceeded that of age-matched healthy donors.

The chain couples TRBV6-6 to TRBJ1-5; possibly TRBD1 for D (6 bases). The material sequenced was PBMCs, taken at disease progression, from a patient treated with ibrutinib. This sequence originates from a human donor with chronic lymphocytic leukemia. This chain's CDR3 is CASRGGVPQHF. The CDR3 coding sequence is TGTGCCAGCAGAGGGGGGGTGCCCCAGCATTTT.